Here is one T cell receptor beta chain with its context. What it recognizes is unknown. TCRdb reprocessed the 5' RACE reads via MiXCR and lists one record per CDR3 protein. This table has fewer than 35,000 distinct CDR3 sequences, around 30% appearing once. The sample originates from a study of CD8 T cells in ankylosing spondylitis. Study outcomes and limitations: As for the disease-linked clones, they showed a CD8+ phenotype and occurred at relatively low frequencies in peripheral blood.

This clonotype was sampled from a male donor with ankylosing spondylitis. Sequencing was performed on synovial fluid, either unsorted or a sorted T cell fraction (not recorded which).

DNA for the CDR3: TGTGCCATAAGGGGCTCGCGGTCCTACGAGCAGTACTTC. It is translated as CAIRGSRSYEQYF. V gene TRBV27 combines with J gene TRBJ2-7; D possibly corresponds to TRBD1 (5 bases). This CDR3 comprises 13 residues. The germline V and J ends were trimmed by 10 bases and 1 base, with 14 bases remaining between them. The germline V gene encodes CDR1 MNHEY and CDR2 SMNVEV (reference sequence).